Below are 22 T cell receptor beta chains sequenced from a single sample in a study of radiotherapy plus CTLA-4 blockade in lung cancer. Measured with immunoSEQ multiplex PCR; TCRdb has only the in-frame clones, and not every one. This table has about 56,000 clones, roughly four fifths appearing once. The source material was peripheral blood, sampled from a patient treated with radiotherapy plus ipilimumab. These receptors were collected from a human donor with non-small cell lung cancer who had a complete response to radiotherapy plus ipilimumab.

The V call is TRBV10-1, the J call TRBJ1-5, with TRBD1 identical over 8 bases. V shed 2 bases, J shed 6 bases, and the junction held 12 bases outside the gene matches. Germline V gene sequence: CDR1 WNHNN, CDR2 SYGVQD (reference sequence). This CDR3 contains 17 residues. CDR3 residues: CASSEKLGDRFSQPQHF. Written as DNA, the CDR3 is TGCGCCAGCAGTGAGAAGTTGGGGGACAGGTTCAGTCAGCCCCAGCATTTT.

The chain combines TRBV4-3 with TRBJ2-2; no clear D gene. The CDR3 length is 16 residues. Germline CDR1 is LGHNA and CDR2 is YSLEER. V lost 2 bases and J lost 0, with 10 bases in between. The CDR3 nucleotides are TGCGCCAGCAGCCAAAACATACACACGAACACCGGGGAGCTGTTTTTT. It encodes CASSQNIHTNTGELFF.

The CDR3 DNA sequence: TGTGCCAGTAGTACCGGGACAGTGGGGTCGGAGCAGTACTTC. Its protein is CASSTGTVGSEQYF. The rearrangement joins TRBV19 to TRBJ2-7, with TRBD1 identical over 7 bases. The CDR3 totals 14 residues. CDR1 and CDR2 from the germline V gene are LNHDA and SQIVND (reference sequence). V was clipped by 4 bases and J by 7 bases; unmatched bases: 10.

The CDR3 nucleotides read TGTGCCAGCAGGACCCAGGGATCCGAGCAGTTCTTC. Residues: CASRTQGSEQFF. The chain is built from TRBV2 and TRBJ2-1; weak D call: TRBD1 (5 bases). Trimming pared 6 bases from V and 10 bases from J, leaving 13 bases between. The germline gives CDR1 SNHLY, CDR2 FYNNEI. This CDR3 spans 12 amino acids. Looking up the rest from reference TRBV2 and TRBJ2-1 gives the full variable domain: EPEVTQTPSHQVTQMGQEVILRCVPISNHLYFYWYRQILGQKVEFLVSFYNNEISEKSEIFDDQFSVERPDGSNFTLKIRSTKLEDSAMYFCASRTQGSEQFFGPGTRLTVL.

The chain is built from TRBV10-3 and TRBJ1-1; the D gene is possibly TRBD1 (5 bases). The V end lost 3 bases, the J end lost 4 bases, and 9 bases lay between the germline ends. Germline CDR1 ENHRY, CDR2 SYGVKD. This CDR3 contains 13 residues. The CDR3 spells CAISEGAGTEAFF. Written as DNA, the CDR3 is TGTGCCATCAGTGAAGGGGCTGGCACTGAAGCTTTCTTT.

The DNA for the CDR3 is TGCGCCAGCAGAACGGGGTCAGGGGGATCCTACACCTTC. It specifies CASRTGSGGSYTF. The rearrangement joins TRBV10-2 to TRBJ1-2, with TRBD1 matching 7 bases. The V segment lost 6 bases and the J segment 10 bases; nucleotides outside the gene matches: 11. The germline V gene has CDR1 WSHSY and CDR2 SAAADI. CDR3 size: 13 residues.

The chain combines TRBV19 with TRBJ1-2, with unresolved D. Trimming removed 3 bases at V and 8 bases at J, with 13 bases between. The germline V gene encodes CDR1 LNHDA and CDR2 SQIVND (reference sequence). This CDR3 contains 13 residues. Here the CDR3 reads CASSMGGSGGYTF. The CDR3 DNA is TGTGCCAGTAGTATGGGAGGGTCCGGGGGCTACACCTTC.

The rearrangement joins TRBV6-5 to TRBJ1-1; no reliable D call. This CDR3 spans 15 amino acids. V shed 2 bases and J shed 1 base, with 11 bases lying between them. In germline, CDR1 is MNHEY, CDR2 SVGAGI. CDR3 DNA: TGTGCCAGCAGTTACGAGAGGGTAGGGAACACTGAAGCTTTCTTT. Translated, it gives CASSYERVGNTEAFF.

The J gene is TRBJ1-1, the V gene TRBV6-1, with a possible D match to TRBD1 (6 bases). With 1 base removed from V and 1 base from J, the gap between germline ends came to 10 bases. The length of the CDR3 is 15 residues. Germline V gene lookup returns CDR1 MNHNS and CDR2 SASEGT. The CDR3 here is CASSEGGRGNTEAFF. The CDR3 coding sequence is TGTGCCAGCAGTGAAGGTGGCAGGGGGAACACTGAAGCTTTCTTT.

The chain employs TRBV7-2 and TRBJ2-3; weak D call: TRBD1 (8 bases). The CDR3 is made up of 16 amino acids. Looked up from germline, CDR1 is SGHTA and CDR2 is FQGNSA. Trimming took 4 bases from V and 4 from J, leaving 18 bases between them. This CDR3 reads CASSSRGTGFSDTQYF. In DNA form, the CDR3 reads TGTGCCAGCAGCTCGCGGGGGACAGGCTTTTCAGATACGCAGTATTTT.

V gene TRBV19 combines with J gene TRBJ2-1; weak D call: TRBD1 (6 bases). Looked up from germline, CDR1 is LNHDA and CDR2 is SQIVND (reference sequence). V lost 4 bases, J lost 5 bases, and 12 bases lay in between. The CDR3 is made up of 14 amino acids. The chain's CDR3 is CASSKSGQHNEQFF. CDR3 nucleotide sequence: TGTGCCAGTAGTAAATCCGGACAGCACAATGAGCAGTTCTTC.

This clone appeared a few times. J is TRBJ1-2 and V is TRBV20-1, with a possible D match to TRBD1 (6 bases). V lost 3 bases and J 13 bases, leaving 15 bases between the germline ends. CDR3 length equals 11 residues. Germline values: CDR1 DFQATT, CDR2 SNEGSKA (reference sequence). CDR3 DNA: TGCAGTGCTAGGGCCAGGGGCCTGGGCACCTTC. Protein sequence: CSARARGLGTF.

The V call is TRBV4-3, the J call TRBJ2-1; 14 bases are a match to TRBD2. With V trimmed by 4 bases and J by 5 bases, 7 bases remained unmatched. Germline lookup yields CDR1 LGHNA and CDR2 YSLEER. This CDR3 is built from 17 residues. The CDR3 region has the DNA TGCGCCAGCAGCCCACGGACTAGCGGGGGGCCACACAATGAGCAGTTCTTC. It is translated as CASSPRTSGGPHNEQFF.

The chain has TRBV5-4 and TRBJ2-5, with 7 nucleotides matching TRBD2. The CDR3 loop spans 13 amino acids. V lost 4 bases, J lost 6 bases, and 6 bases stayed unmatched. CDR1 and CDR2 (germline): SGHNT, YYREEE (reference sequence). CDR3 sequence (DNA): TGTGCCAGCAGCCGGTGGGGGGGAAAGACCCAGTACTTC. It yields the protein CASSRWGGKTQYF.

The chain combines TRBV18 with TRBJ1-2; weak D call: TRBD1 (6 bases). V was shortened by 2 bases and J by 12 bases, with 16 bases between the two germline ends. Per germline, CDR1 KGHSH and CDR2 LQKENI. The CDR3 loop spans 13 amino acids. CDR3 protein: CASSPSGGRGNTF. CDR3 bases: TGTGCCAGCTCACCATCGGGGGGCCGAGGGAACACCTTC.

The chain recombines TRBV5-1 with TRBJ1-6; D is unresolved. The V gene's germline CDR1 is SGHRS and CDR2 YFSETQ. V lost 10 bases and J lost 7, with 21 bases in between. The CDR3 runs to 15 residues. The CDR3 region is CARHVEGLGNSPLHF. For the CDR3, the DNA is TGCGCCCGTCACGTGGAGGGCCTGGGGAATTCACCCCTCCACTTT.

This sequence joins TRBV5-1 and TRBJ2-3, with D perhaps TRBD2 (6 bases). Deletions cut 0 bases from V and 2 bases from J, with 10 bases between. This CDR3 comprises 15 residues. Germline CDR1 is SGHRS and CDR2 is YFSETQ. CDR3 nucleotide sequence: TGCGCCAGCAGCTTGGTCCGCGGGAACACAGATACGCAGTATTTT. This gives the protein CASSLVRGNTDTQYF.

This clone was seen a single time. This sequence joins TRBV7-2 and TRBJ2-5; D is ambiguous. The CDR3 totals 14 residues. V lost 1 base and J lost 7, with 13 bases in between. CDR1 SGHTA and CDR2 FQGNSA come from the germline V gene. The CDR3 DNA reads TGTGCCAGCAGCTTAGGTCTACCGCGGAGGACCCAGTACTTC. This sequence encodes CASSLGLPRRTQYF. Looking up the rest from reference TRBV7-2 and TRBJ2-5 gives the full variable domain: GAGVSQSPSNKVTEKGKDVELRCDPISGHTALYWYRQSLGQGLEFLIYFQGNSAPDKSGLPSDRFSAERTGGSVSTLTIQRTQQEDSAVYLCASSLGLPRRTQYFGPGTRLLVL.

The chain carries TRBV9 and TRBJ1-2; no clear D. The V and J ends lost 0 bases and 4 bases respectively, with 7 bases between them. The CDR3 length is 13 residues. Germline CDR1 is SGDLS and CDR2 is YYNGEE. The CDR3 sequence is CASSVGEGYGYTF. CDR3 nucleotides: TGTGCCAGCAGCGTAGGGGAGGGCTATGGCTACACCTTC.

This clone was recorded a few times. V gene TRBV7-2 combines with J gene TRBJ2-3; the match to TRBD2 covers 8 bases. This CDR3 contains 15 residues. Germline CDR1 SGHTA, CDR2 FQGNSA. J was trimmed by 5 bases and V by 3 bases; bases with no gene match: 7. In DNA form, the CDR3 reads TGTGCCAGCAGCTTGGCGGGGGGCGGCGGAGATACGCAGTATTTT. As protein: CASSLAGGGGDTQYF.

J is TRBJ1-3 and V is TRBV5-1, with 11 bases aligning to TRBD1. The CDR3 is 15 amino acids. The germline V gene has CDR1 SGHRS and CDR2 YFSETQ. After removal of 4 bases from V and 2 bases from J, the junction contained 2 bases not matched to a gene. This CDR3 reads CASSPDRGPGNTIYF. Here the CDR3 DNA reads TGCGCCAGCAGCCCGGACAGGGGGCCTGGAAACACCATATATTTT.

V is TRBV5-7 and J is TRBJ1-1; 7 positions agree with TRBD1. TRBV5-7 falls under the ORF class, with uncertain function. Trimming removed 3 bases from V and 0 bases from J; junction bases left unmatched: 17. This CDR3 has 19 amino acids. CDR3 coding DNA: TGTGCCAGCAGCTCCCCTACCGGACAGGCTAACGTAATGAACACTGAAGCTTTCTTT. Translated: CASSSPTGQANVMNTEAFF.